Presented here are 11 T cell receptor beta chains from one specimen sequenced in a study of T-cell memory formation after mild COVID-19. Each CDR3 protein gets one entry after TCRdb re-called the 5' RACE reads with MiXCR. The sample records around 200,000 distinct CDR3 sequences, 10% to 13% being singletons. Sequencing was carried out using PBMCs or a T cell subset sorted from them (not recorded which). These receptors all come from a man between 18 and 29 years old who had mild COVID-19 (a few samples of this study predate the infection). Cell type and time point are not known.

The chain is built from TRBV5-4 and TRBJ2-2; no reliable D call. The V and J ends lost 0 bases and 0 bases respectively, with 6 bases between them. Looked up from germline, CDR1 is SGHNT and CDR2 is YYREEE (reference sequence). The CDR3 is 15 amino acids. In nucleotides, the CDR3 is TGTGCCAGCAGCTTGGGACAACCGAACACCGGGGAGCTGTTTTTT. Translated: CASSLGQPNTGELFF.

This clonotype appeared many times. The genes are TRBV5-1 and TRBJ1-1; D is uncertain. There are 14 residues in the CDR3. Germline V CDR1 and CDR2: SGHRS, YFSETQ. V was pared by 2 bases and J by 4 bases, with 12 bases between. CDR3 nucleotide sequence: TGCGCCAGCAGCTTTCAGGACGTGGGCACTGAAGCTTTCTTT. This gives the protein CASSFQDVGTEAFF.

This clonotype was observed many times. The chain employs TRBV9 and TRBJ1-2, with D maybe TRBD1 (6 bases). Trimming stripped 0 bases from V and 6 bases from J, with 15 bases between. The CDR3 loop spans 15 amino acids. The germline gives CDR1 SGDLS, CDR2 YYNGEE. The chain's CDR3 is CASSVVDSPSHGYTF. The CDR3 nucleotides read TGTGCCAGCAGCGTAGTGGACAGCCCATCTCATGGCTACACCTTC.

This clonotype came up a few times. This chain links TRBV18 with TRBJ1-5, with 11 nucleotides matching TRBD1. CDR1 is KGHSH and CDR2 is LQKENI in the germline V gene. V was pared by 3 bases and J by 6 bases, with 1 base of the junction left unmatched. CDR3 length equals 14 residues. The CDR3 is CASSPDRGRQPQHF. Here the CDR3 DNA reads TGTGCCAGCTCACCGGACAGGGGGCGTCAGCCCCAGCATTTT.

The chain carries TRBV20-1 and TRBJ1-3, with 7 bases identical to TRBD1. Germline CDR1 is DFQATT and CDR2 is SNEGSKA (reference sequence). Trimming at V came to 5 bases and at J to 4 bases, leaving 5 bases not matched to a gene. There are 13 residues in the CDR3. The CDR3 sequence: CSARPQGGNTIYF. The CDR3 DNA reads as TGCAGTGCTCGTCCACAGGGGGGAAACACCATATATTTT.

The chain has TRBV7-9 and TRBJ2-6, with 9 bases that match TRBD1. The CDR3 length is 17 residues. Germline V gives CDR1 SEHNR, CDR2 FQNEAQ (reference sequence). V was pared by 7 bases and J by 2 bases, with 9 bases of the junction left unmatched. The CDR3 region is CASTREQGAPGANVLTF. The CDR3 bases are TGTGCCAGCACCCGGGAACAGGGGGCTCCTGGGGCCAACGTCCTGACTTTC.

The gene calls are TRBV29-1 and TRBJ2-3; D is unresolved. This CDR3 contains 14 residues. V lost 5 bases to trimming and J lost 1 base, with 13 bases between them. Germline V gene data show CDR1 as SQVTM and CDR2 as ANQGSEA. The CDR3 sequence: CSVKYATRTDTQYF. The CDR3 bases are TGCAGCGTTAAATATGCTACGCGCACAGATACGCAGTATTTT.

V usage is TRBV9 and J usage is TRBJ2-3; perhaps TRBD2 as D (5 bases). Trimming pared 0 bases from V and 2 bases from J, leaving 7 bases between. CDR3 size: 14 residues. The V gene's germline CDR1 is SGDLS and CDR2 YYNGEE. The CDR3 nucleotides read TGTGCCAGCAGCGTAGCAGACTACACAGATACGCAGTATTTT. Its translation: CASSVADYTDTQYF.

This chain joins TRBV7-9 and TRBJ2-1; D ambiguous. Germline-derived CDR1 and CDR2 are SEHNR and FQNEAQ (reference sequence). Trimming pared 1 base from V and 7 bases from J, leaving 8 bases between. The CDR3 runs to 13 residues. The CDR3 DNA follows: TGTGCCAGCAGCTTAGTGTTGATAAATGAGCAGTTCTTC. It codes for CASSLVLINEQFF.

V and J are TRBV7-9 and TRBJ1-2, with 7 bases fitting TRBD1. Trimming removed 1 base from V and 2 bases from J; junction bases left unmatched: 4. Per the germline V gene, CDR1 is SEHNR and CDR2 is FQNEAQ (reference sequence). This CDR3 has 15 amino acids. The CDR3 is CASSLGDRENYGYTF. The CDR3 DNA is TGTGCCAGCAGCTTAGGCGACAGGGAAAACTATGGCTACACCTTC.

The chain combines TRBV19 with TRBJ1-2, with D maybe TRBD1 (6 bases). The CDR3 is 17 residues long. Trimming shortened V by 5 bases and J by 4 bases, and 23 bases separated the two germline ends. Germline lookup yields CDR1 LNHDA and CDR2 SQIVND (reference sequence). In nucleotides, the CDR3 is TGTGCCAGTAGTCAACGCCTTCCCGCGGGGGGCTTCTATGGCTACACCTTC. Protein: CASSQRLPAGGFYGYTF.